One and the same sample provided the 20 T cell receptor beta chains below, sequenced in a study of CD8 T cells in Susac syndrome. Reverse transcription of 0.5 to 1 ug RNA was performed with random hexamers. TCRdb reprocessed the immunoSEQ multiplex PCR reads with MiXCR, giving one entry per CDR3 protein. The table records 170,000 or so distinct CDR3 sequences, approximately 95% of them present only once. The specimen sequenced was CD4+ T cells from PBMCs. Every receptor here comes from a human donor with Susac syndrome.

The chain combines TRBV27 with TRBJ2-7; the D gene is possibly TRBD1 (7 bases). This CDR3 is 16 amino acids long. Trimming shortened V by 7 bases and J by 2 bases, and 21 bases separated the two germline ends. Germline V gene sequence: CDR1 MNHEY, CDR2 SMNVEV (reference sequence). This CDR3 reads CASTALSPGGTYEQYF. The CDR3 region has the DNA TGTGCCAGCACAGCCCTTTCACCAGGGGGGACCTACGAGCAGTACTTC.

This chain uses TRBV14 with TRBJ1-1, with a tentative D call TRBD1 (5 bases). V was cut by 4 bases and J by 3 bases, with 15 bases left in between. The germline gives CDR1 SGHDN, CDR2 FVKESK. CDR3 length: 15 amino acids. CDR3 protein: CASSRARVGDTEAFF. In DNA, the CDR3 is TGTGCCAGCAGCCGTGCCAGGGTGGGGGACACTGAAGCTTTCTTT.

V and J are TRBV18 and TRBJ2-7; 9 bases align to TRBD1. Germline V gene sequence: CDR1 KGHSH, CDR2 LQKENI. The CDR3 extends over 15 amino acids. V dropped 3 bases and J dropped 4; count of bases not matched to a gene: 7. This CDR3 reads CASSPDRGDGYEQYF. Here the CDR3 DNA reads TGTGCCAGCTCACCCGACAGGGGGGACGGTTACGAGCAGTACTTC.

The chain combines TRBV14 with TRBJ1-4; D ambiguous. The CDR3 loop spans 15 amino acids. CDR1 SGHDN and CDR2 FVKESK come from the germline V gene. Between the trimmed V and J ends, which lost 3 bases and 5 bases, there was a span of 13 bases. The CDR3 loop is CASSHEGTVNEKLFF. In DNA, the CDR3 is TGTGCCAGCAGCCATGAGGGCACGGTGAATGAAAAACTGTTTTTT.

This chain connects TRBV5-4 to TRBJ2-1; a possible D gene is TRBD1 (5 bases). V lost 0 bases and J 9 bases, leaving 19 bases between the germline ends. Germline CDR1 and CDR2: SGHNT and YYREEE (reference sequence). This CDR3 comprises 16 residues. The DNA of the CDR3 is TGTGCCAGCAGCTTGGCCGTTGAAGGGGAAGGGTCTGAGCAGTTCTTC. It codes for CASSLAVEGEGSEQFF.

The chain is built from TRBV29-1 and TRBJ2-5, with D perhaps assigned TRBD1 or TRBD2 (5 bases each). The CDR3 loop spans 11 amino acids. The V gene lost 6 bases and the J gene lost 3 bases, with 8 bases spanning the gap. Germline CDR1 is SQVTM and CDR2 is ANQGSEA. CDR3 coding DNA: TGCAGCGTCATGGGGGAAGAGACCCAGTACTTC. Its protein product is CSVMGEETQYF.

The table lists this clonotype with a count of one. The chain recombines TRBV9 with TRBJ2-3; 8 bases are shared with TRBD1. Losses at the gene ends were 0 bases for V and 3 bases for J; bases not matched to a gene: 6. Germline CDR1 SGDLS, CDR2 YYNGEE. The CDR3 is 16 residues long. The CDR3 reads CASSVAVTGVTDTQYF. The DNA for the CDR3 is TGTGCCAGCAGCGTAGCAGTGACAGGGGTGACAGATACGCAGTATTTT.

Here the CDR3 reads CASSVTGGSGAFF. The CDR3, as DNA: TGTGCCAGCAGCGTGACAGGGGGCTCTGGAGCTTTCTTT. This chain connects TRBV9 to TRBJ1-1; 10 bases line up with TRBD1. This CDR3 spans 13 amino acids. CDR1 is SGDLS and CDR2 is YYNGEE in the germline V gene. V lost 2 bases and J lost 10; bases outside the gene matches: 5.

The CDR3, as DNA: TGTGCCAGCTCACCGCTATCCGGAGAGACCCAGTACTTC. Translating gives CASSPLSGETQYF. The chain is built from TRBV18 and TRBJ2-5; D unresolved. From germline, CDR1 is KGHSH and CDR2 LQKENI. Trimming pared 3 bases from V and 4 bases from J, leaving 9 bases between. This CDR3 is 13 amino acids long. Based on the CDR3 plus reference TRBV18 and TRBJ2-5, the full variable domain is NAGVMQNPRHLVRRRGQEARLRCSPMKGHSHVYWYRQLPEEGLKFMVYLQKENIIDESGMPKERFSAEFPKEGPSILRIQQVVRGDSAAYFCASSPLSGETQYFGPGTRLLVL.

The rearrangement joins TRBV5-1 to TRBJ2-1; 8 bases agree with TRBD2. The germline gives CDR1 SGHRS, CDR2 YFSETQ. The CDR3 runs to 14 residues. Losses at the gene ends were 6 bases for V and 8 bases for J; bases not matched to a gene: 10. CDR3 region: CASNEGLVSDEQFF. For the CDR3, the DNA is TGCGCCAGCAATGAGGGACTAGTCTCCGATGAGCAGTTCTTC.

This clonotype was picked up a small number of times. This CDR3 is CASSRTSGRSTGELFF. Here the CDR3 DNA reads TGTGCCAGCAGCCGGACTAGCGGGCGATCTACCGGGGAGCTGTTTTTT. V and J are TRBV6-1 and TRBJ2-2, with TRBD2 matching over 11 bases. Germline V gene lookup returns CDR1 MNHNS and CDR2 SASEGT. There are 16 residues in the CDR3. J gave up 5 bases and V 6 bases, and 8 bases lay outside the gene matches.

The sample holds one count of this clonotype. The rearrangement joins TRBV9 to TRBJ1-2; 9 bases fit TRBD1. The J segment lost 5 bases and the V segment lost 0 bases, leaving 5 bases of the junction unmatched. This CDR3 spans 15 amino acids. The germline V gene has CDR1 SGDLS and CDR2 YYNGEE. The CDR3 loop is CASSVATGTGYGYTF. In nucleotides, the CDR3 is TGTGCCAGCAGCGTAGCTACCGGGACAGGGTATGGCTACACCTTC.

This sequence joins TRBV28 and TRBJ2-7; no clear D gene. V was clipped by 5 bases and J by 2 bases, with 13 bases between them. The CDR3 spans 14 residues. CDR1 and CDR2 (germline): MDHEN, SYDVKM. The DNA of the CDR3 is TGTGCCAGCAGTGAAAAGACACCTACCTACGAGCAGTACTTC. This translates into CASSEKTPTYEQYF.

The chain uses TRBV20-1 and TRBJ2-3, with TRBD2 matching over 9 bases. Losses at the gene ends were 3 bases for V and 4 bases for J; bases not matched to a gene: 11. Germline values: CDR1 DFQATT, CDR2 SNEGSKA (reference sequence). This CDR3 comprises 16 residues. The CDR3 loop is CSASRLLGGGADTQYF. The CDR3 nucleotides are TGCAGTGCTAGCCGGTTACTGGGCGGGGGGGCAGATACGCAGTATTTT.

The chain couples TRBV30 to TRBJ2-5, with 12 bases fitting TRBD1. The germline CDR1 and CDR2 sequences are GTSNPN and SVGIG (reference sequence). The J segment lost 3 bases and the V segment lost 3 bases, leaving 8 bases of the junction unmatched. The CDR3 is 16 amino acids. CDR3 coding DNA: TGTGCCTGGAGCACAGGGACAGGGGGCTGGGAAGAGACCCAGTACTTC. It codes for CAWSTGTGGWEETQYF. Full variable domain (missing parts from reference TRBV30 and TRBJ2-5): SQTIHQWPATLVQPVGSPLSLECTVEGTSNPNLYWYRQAAGRGLQLLFYSVGIGQISSEVPQNLSASRPQDRQFILSSKKLLLSDSGFYLCAWSTGTGGWEETQYFGPGTRLLVL.

The genes are TRBV6-2 or TRBV6-3 and TRBJ2-7; TRBD2 matches at 9 bases. The V segment lost 6 bases and the J segment 2 bases; nucleotides outside the gene matches: 8. This CDR3 comprises 15 residues. The germline V gene has CDR1 MNHEY and CDR2 SVGEGT. The DNA for the CDR3 is TGTGCCAGCAGCCCCTCAGCGGGGGGCACCTACGAGCAGTACGTC. Amino acid sequence: CASSPSAGGTYEQYV.

This clonotype was found once. This sequence joins TRBV4-3 and TRBJ2-3, with TRBD2 matching over 7 bases. The CDR3 spans 16 residues. Looked up from germline, CDR1 is LGHNA and CDR2 is YSLEER. J lost 2 bases, V lost 0 bases, and 5 bases had no gene match. The CDR3 DNA sequence: TGCGCCAGCAGCCAAGAGAGCGGGGTTGACACAGATACGCAGTATTTT. Its protein is CASSQESGVDTDTQYF.

The rearrangement uses TRBV20-1 and TRBJ2-2; D is possibly TRBD1 or TRBD2 (6 bases each). Trimming pared 3 bases from V and 2 bases from J, leaving 13 bases between. CDR3 length: 15 residues. From germline, CDR1 is DFQATT and CDR2 SNEGSKA (reference sequence). CDR3 bases: TGCAGTGCTAGGGAGGGGGGATATAACACCGGGGAGCTGTTTTTT. Translation gives CSAREGGYNTGELFF.

The chain couples TRBV7-9 to TRBJ1-1; 9 nucleotides match TRBD1. In germline, CDR1 is SEHNR, CDR2 FQNEAQ (reference sequence). After removal of 4 bases from V and 4 bases from J, the junction contained 7 bases not matched to a gene. This CDR3 spans 15 amino acids. The CDR3 DNA reads as TGTGCCAGCAGCTCCGGGACAGGGAAGGCCACTGAAGCTTTCTTT. It translates to CASSSGTGKATEAFF.

The chain joins TRBV5-1 to TRBJ2-3; TRBD2 aligns across 8 bases. The J segment lost 3 bases and the V segment lost 3 bases, leaving 9 bases of the junction unmatched. Germline V gives CDR1 SGHRS, CDR2 YFSETQ. CDR3 length: 16 amino acids. For the CDR3, the DNA is TGCGCCAGCAGCTCCGTAGCGGGATCTGGGACAGATACGCAGTATTTT. Protein: CASSSVAGSGTDTQYF. The full variable domain, in which reference TRBV5-1 and TRBJ2-3 provide the parts outside the CDR3, is KAGVTQTPRYLIKTRGQQVTLSCSPISGHRSVSWYQQTPGQGLQFLFEYFSETQRNKGNFPGRFSGRQFSNSRSEMNVSTLELGDSALYLCASSSVAGSGTDTQYFGPGTRLTVL.